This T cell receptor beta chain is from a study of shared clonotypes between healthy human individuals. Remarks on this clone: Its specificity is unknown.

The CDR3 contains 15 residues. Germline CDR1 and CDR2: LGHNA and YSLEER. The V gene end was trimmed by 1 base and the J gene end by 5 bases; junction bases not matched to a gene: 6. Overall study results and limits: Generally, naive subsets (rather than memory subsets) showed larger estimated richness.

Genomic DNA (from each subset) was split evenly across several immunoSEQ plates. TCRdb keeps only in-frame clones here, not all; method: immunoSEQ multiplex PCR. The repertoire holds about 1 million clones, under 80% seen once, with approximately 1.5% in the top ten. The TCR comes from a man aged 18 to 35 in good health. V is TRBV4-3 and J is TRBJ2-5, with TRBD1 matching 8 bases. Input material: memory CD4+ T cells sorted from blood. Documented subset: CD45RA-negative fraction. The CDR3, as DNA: TGCGCCAGCAGCCAAGGACAGGGGACCGGCGAGACCCAGTACTTC. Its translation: CASSQGQGTGETQYF.